Below are 13 T cell receptor beta chains sequenced from a single sample in a study of T cell repertoires in cytomegalovirus infection. TCRdb itself ran the reads through MiXCR, one entry per CDR3 protein. The sample lists about 830,000 distinct CDR3 sequences; roughly 33% were seen once. These receptors' antigens are unknown. This material consisted of cultured CD8+ T cells from PBMCs, taken from culture after CMV antigen stimulation. These receptors were obtained from a human donor in good health (CMV status not recorded). Some clones in this sample may be carry-over from other donors' samples.

The gene calls are TRBV7-3 and TRBJ1-1; no reliable D call. Trimming left V 5 bases short and J 0 bases short, with 10 bases between. Germline CDR1 and CDR2: SGHTA and FQGTGA. This CDR3 contains 14 residues. The DNA of the CDR3 is TGTGCCAGCAGCACGGACGGCATGAACACTGAAGCTTTCTTT. It codes for CASSTDGMNTEAFF.

The sample holds many counts of this clonotype. The chain links TRBV27 to TRBJ1-2; D is ambiguous. This CDR3 has 14 residues. Germline V gives CDR1 MNHEY, CDR2 SMNVEV (reference sequence). V gave up 2 bases and J gave up 4 bases, with 11 bases separating them. CDR3 amino acids: CASSLGGPGYGYTF. The CDR3 coding sequence is TGTGCCAGCAGTTTAGGAGGCCCAGGCTATGGCTACACCTTC.

This clonotype was seen a few times. The rearrangement links TRBV7-6 to TRBJ1-2, with TRBD1 matching 8 bases. Germline-derived CDR1 and CDR2 are SGHVS and FNYEAQ. The V and J ends lost 5 bases and 6 bases, in that order; junction bases with no gene match: 8. This CDR3 is 14 amino acids long. The chain's CDR3 is CASSRYQTGDGYTF. CDR3 in DNA: TGTGCCAGCAGCCGATACCAGACAGGGGATGGCTACACCTTC.

This clonotype has a handful of counts. This chain connects TRBV12-3 or TRBV12-4 to TRBJ2-3; 7 bases line up with TRBD1. The junction had 5 bases not matched to a gene; V was cut back by 0 bases and J by 5 bases. The CDR3 loop spans 15 amino acids. The CDR3 spells CASSLAKTGQDTQYF. CDR3 bases: TGTGCCAGCAGTTTAGCCAAGACAGGGCAAGATACGCAGTATTTT.

The J gene is TRBJ1-1, the V gene TRBV5-6; tentative D call: TRBD1 (6 bases). Trimming took 0 bases from V and 3 from J, leaving 12 bases between them. From germline, CDR1 is SGHDT and CDR2 YYEEEE. This CDR3 has 15 amino acids. CDR3 sequence (DNA): TGTGCCAGCAGCTTGGCCGTGGGGGCGCACACTGAAGCTTTCTTT. Amino acid sequence: CASSLAVGAHTEAFF.

The genes are TRBV11-3 and TRBJ2-2, with TRBD1 matching over 8 bases. The CDR3 sequence is 14 residues long. J was trimmed by 3 bases and V by 5 bases; bases with no gene match: 2. Germline V lookup: CDR1 SGHNT, CDR2 YENEEA. CDR3 region: CASSGQGHTGELFF. CDR3 sequence (DNA): TGTGCCAGCAGCGGACAGGGACACACCGGGGAGCTGTTTTTT.

The chain uses TRBV19 and TRBJ2-1; 10 bases are a match to TRBD2. The V segment lost 5 bases and the J segment 9 bases; nucleotides outside the gene matches: 4. The CDR3 contains 13 residues. Germline lookup yields CDR1 LNHDA and CDR2 SQIVND (reference sequence). DNA for the CDR3: TGTGCCAGTAGTCCGGGACTAGCGCGTGAGCAGTTCTTC. Translated: CASSPGLAREQFF.

The V and J genes are TRBV19 and TRBJ2-1, with 10 positions matching TRBD2. The CDR3 runs to 16 residues. Trimming took 5 bases from V and 4 from J; bases not matched to a gene: 8. In germline, CDR1 is LNHDA, CDR2 SQIVND (reference sequence). CDR3 region: CASSPSGGVGYNEQFF. In nucleotides, the CDR3 is TGTGCCAGTAGTCCTAGCGGGGGAGTGGGTTACAATGAGCAGTTCTTC.

There are many counts of this clonotype. V is TRBV7-2 and J is TRBJ2-1; TRBD1 agrees at 9 bases. Germline CDR1 SGHTA, CDR2 FQGNSA. The V segment lost 5 bases and the J segment 1 base; nucleotides outside the gene matches: 9. This CDR3 comprises 17 residues. The CDR3 spells CASSLDPGTGSYNEQFF. For the CDR3, the DNA is TGTGCCAGCAGCCTGGACCCCGGGACAGGGTCCTACAATGAGCAGTTCTTC.

The rearrangement uses TRBV3-1 and TRBJ2-7, with 9 bases matching TRBD1. Trimming at V came to 4 bases and at J to 7 bases, leaving 5 bases not matched to a gene. The CDR3 has 13 amino acids. Germline V gene lookup returns CDR1 LGHDT and CDR2 YNNKEL (reference sequence). The CDR3 sequence: CASSPRTGEEQYV. As DNA, the CDR3 is TGTGCCAGCAGCCCTCGGACAGGGGAGGAGCAGTACGTC.

This clonotype was observed a handful of times. The genes are TRBV6-2 or TRBV6-3 and TRBJ1-2; no clear D. The V gene's germline CDR1 is MNHEY and CDR2 SVGEGT. With 2 bases removed from V and 3 bases from J, the gap between germline ends came to 10 bases. The CDR3 extends over 14 amino acids. The CDR3 loop reads CASSYVGSDYGYTF. CDR3 sequence (DNA): TGTGCCAGCAGTTACGTGGGTTCGGACTATGGCTACACCTTC.

This clonotype was seen at least ten times. The rearrangement uses TRBV7-9 and TRBJ2-2; D gene unclear. Germline CDR1 reads SEHNR; CDR2 reads FQNEAQ (reference sequence). Trimming took off 7 bases at V and 3 bases at J, with 6 bases between the two ends. The CDR3 has 12 amino acids. The CDR3 loop is CASIRDTGELFF. The CDR3 DNA is TGTGCCAGCATTAGGGACACCGGGGAGCTGTTTTTT. Full variable domain (outside the CDR3, taken from reference TRBV7-9 and TRBJ2-2): DTGVSQNPRHKITKRGQNVTFRCDPISEHNRLYWYRQTLGQGPEFLTYFQNEAQLEKSRLLSDRFSAERPKGSFSTLEIQRTEQGDSAMYLCASIRDTGELFFGEGSRLTVL.

This clonotype was recorded a few times. J is TRBJ2-7 and V is TRBV6-5; D remains ambiguous. V lost 2 bases and J 5 bases, leaving 10 bases between the germline ends. Germline V gene lookup returns CDR1 MNHEY and CDR2 SVGAGI. There are 13 residues in the CDR3. CDR3 DNA sequence: TGTGCCAGCAGTTACGATCCACTCGACGAGCAGTACTTC. This sequence encodes CASSYDPLDEQYF.